This T cell receptor (beta chain) was identified in a study of CD8 T cells in Susac syndrome. With random hexamers, about 0.5 to 1 ug RNA was reverse transcribed. Across 54 Vbeta and 13 Jbeta, TCR beta CDR3 was amplified with immunoSEQ multiplex PCR. TCRdb processed the immunoSEQ multiplex PCR reads anew with MiXCR; each CDR3 protein has one entry. The table has around 71,000 distinct CDR3 sequences, roughly 95% seen once. This TCR was recovered from a human donor with multiple sclerosis. The material sequenced was CD4+ T cells from PBMCs.

CDR3 sequence reads: CASSLGQVEFF. The CDR3 coding sequence is TGTGCCAGCAGCTTAGGCCAGGTGGAGTTCTTC. The rearrangement joins TRBV11-3 to TRBJ2-1, with unresolved D. The CDR3 is 11 amino acids. The germline CDR1 and CDR2 sequences are SGHNT and YENEEA. V was clipped by 1 base and J by 14 bases, with 9 bases between them. Together with reference TRBV11-3 and TRBJ2-1, the CDR3 gives the full variable domain: EAGVVQSPRYKIIEKKQPVAFWCNPISGHNTLYWYLQNLGQGPELLIRYENEEAVDDSQLPKDRFSAERLKGVDSTLKIQPAELGDSAVYLCASSLGQVEFFGPGTRLTVL.